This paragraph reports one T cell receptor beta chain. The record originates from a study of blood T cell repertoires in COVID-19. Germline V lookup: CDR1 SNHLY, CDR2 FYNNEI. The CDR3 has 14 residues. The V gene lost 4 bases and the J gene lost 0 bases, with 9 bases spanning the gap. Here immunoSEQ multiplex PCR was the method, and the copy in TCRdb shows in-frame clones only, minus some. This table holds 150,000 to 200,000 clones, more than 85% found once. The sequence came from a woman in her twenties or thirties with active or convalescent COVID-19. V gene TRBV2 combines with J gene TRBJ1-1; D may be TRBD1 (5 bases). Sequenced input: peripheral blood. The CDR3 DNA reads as TGTGCCAGCAGTGTCAGGGTGATGAACACTGAAGCTTTCTTT. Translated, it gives CASSVRVMNTEAFF.